The T cell receptor beta chain under discussion was sequenced for a study of blood T cell repertoires in COVID-19. Study-wide background: Some COVID-19 samples were acute and others convalescent; all came from the United States, Italy and Spain. Sources were T cells, B-cell-depleted T cells, or PBMCs; the material itself was cDNA or gDNA.

This CDR3 has 10 amino acids. V was pared by 5 bases and J by 11 bases, with 10 bases between. CDR1 and CDR2 (germline): MNHNY, SVGAGI (reference sequence). Method: immunoSEQ multiplex PCR; TCRdb's copy keeps in-frame clones and lacks some. The profile shows 100,000 to 150,000 clones, over 60% of them singletons. J is TRBJ2-7 and V is TRBV6-6; D gene uncertain. The sample comprised peripheral blood. This sequence was found in an older woman with acute or convalescent COVID-19. The CDR3 sequence: CASSDIWKYF. DNA for the CDR3: TGTGCCAGCAGTGACATCTGGAAGTACTTC.